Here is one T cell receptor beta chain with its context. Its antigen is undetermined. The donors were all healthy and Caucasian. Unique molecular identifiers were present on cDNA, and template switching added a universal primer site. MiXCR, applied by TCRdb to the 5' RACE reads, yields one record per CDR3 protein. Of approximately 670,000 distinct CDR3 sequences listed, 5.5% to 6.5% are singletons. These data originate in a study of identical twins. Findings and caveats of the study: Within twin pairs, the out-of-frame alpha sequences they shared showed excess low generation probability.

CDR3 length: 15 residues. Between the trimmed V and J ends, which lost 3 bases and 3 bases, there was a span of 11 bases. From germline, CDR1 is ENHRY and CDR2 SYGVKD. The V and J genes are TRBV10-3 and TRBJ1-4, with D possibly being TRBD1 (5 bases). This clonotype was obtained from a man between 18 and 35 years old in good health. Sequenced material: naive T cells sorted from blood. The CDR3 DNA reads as TGTGCCATCAGTGACCGGGACGGATCTAATGAAAAACTGTTTTTT. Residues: CAISDRDGSNEKLFF.